This TCR beta chain derives from a study of T-cell reconstitution after alpha-beta-depleted transplantation in children. The CDR3 covers 17 residues. The V gene's germline CDR1 is SGHDT and CDR2 YYEEEE. With 0 bases removed from V and 2 bases from J, the gap between germline ends came to 15 bases. Unique molecular identifiers were incorporated during preparation of the TCRbeta library. One entry per CDR3 protein, called by TCRdb with MiXCR from the PCR reads. The sample shows 170,000 or so distinct CDR3 sequences, 6% to 7% of them seen only once. There are a few counts of this clonotype. Sequencing was performed on PBMCs from the stem cell graft donor, taken from the stem cell graft. The genes are TRBV5-6 and TRBJ2-1; D may correspond to TRBD1 or TRBD2 (5 bases each). This receptor was taken from a human donor who donated a stem cell graft to a child with Wiskott-Aldrich syndrome. As DNA, the CDR3 is TGTGCCAGCAGCTTGGGGGTGGGTGGGGGAGCCTACAATGAGCAGTTCTTC. Protein product: CASSLGVGGGAYNEQFF.